This TCR beta chain was recovered during a study of cytomegalovirus exposure and HLA in healthy donors. Study-level findings and limits: As confirmed in vitro, a few CMV-associated chains were specific for CMV antigens.

A note on this clone: Antigen unknown.

The V gene's germline CDR1 is MNHNS and CDR2 SASEGT. The CDR3 totals 12 residues. V was clipped by 7 bases and J by 3 bases, with 9 bases between them. TCRdb keeps only in-frame clones here, not all; method: immunoSEQ multiplex PCR. The sample has over 100,000 clones, 89% seen once. The rearrangement links TRBV6-1 to TRBJ2-5; TRBD2 might be the D (5 bases). The receptor's source is a woman younger than 30 in good health and CMV-seronegative. The sample consisted of PBMCs. CDR3 sequence (DNA): TGTGCCAGCAAAGGACTGGAAGAGACCCAGTACTTC. As protein: CASKGLEETQYF.